A single sample is the source of the 11 T cell receptor beta chains below, sequenced in a study (dated by TCRdb to about 2017). The instrument given in TCRdb is Illumina HiSeq 2500. TCRdb itself trimmed the public reads at Q25 with fastp, ran MiXCR and retained productive beta chains. Each CDR3 protein gets just one entry, which takes the most common genes and DNA from the rows behind it. The sample data list around 1,800 distinct CDR3 sequences, and 25% to 30% of these were observed just once. The ten largest clonotypes hold approximately 5.5% of the sample. The sequencing sample was made of CD8+ T cells (not recorded whether cultured). These TCRs come from a female donor.

This clonotype was picked up many times. A much larger clone is a single base away; this may be a read error. This chain joins TRBV20-1 and TRBJ2-7; TRBD2 might be the D (6 bases). The CDR3 extends over 12 amino acids. From germline, CDR1 is DFQATT and CDR2 SNEGSKA (reference sequence). Here the CDR3 reads CSARDRGNEQHF. CDR3 nucleotide sequence: TGCAGTGCTAGAGATCGGGGGAACGAGCAGCACTTC.

As concerns this clonotype: It is likely a read error, because the conserved phenylalanine at the end of the CDR3 is missing. The CDR3 DNA sequence: TGTGCCAGTGCGACAGGGAGGCTCTACGAGCAGTACCTC. It encodes CASATGRLYEQYL. This chain uses TRBV19 with TRBJ2-7; a weak D match, TRBD1 (7 bases). The CDR3 covers 13 residues. With 8 bases removed from V and 3 bases from J, the gap between germline ends came to 14 bases. Looked up from germline, CDR1 is LNHDA and CDR2 is SQIVND (reference sequence).

This clonotype is medium-sized in the sample. This chain joins TRBV6-1 and TRBJ1-1; 8 bases line up with TRBD1. Germline V CDR1 and CDR2: MNHNS, SASEGT. CDR3 length equals 15 residues. V lost 5 bases, J lost 3 bases, and 8 bases stayed unmatched. DNA for the CDR3: TGTGCCAGCAGTCCACGGACAGGGCGGGACACTGAAGCTTTCTTT. Encoded protein: CASSPRTGRDTEAFF.

This clonotype is categorized as medium-sized. The chain combines TRBV12-3 or TRBV12-4 with TRBJ1-2; D remains unclear. V shed 0 bases and J shed 0 bases, with 5 bases lying between them. The CDR3 consists of 14 residues. This chain's CDR3 is CASSLAGSNYGYTF. In nucleotides, the CDR3 is TGTGCCAGCAGTTTAGCCGGGTCTAACTATGGCTACACCTTC.

In regard to this clonotype: A much larger clone is a single base away; this may be a read error. This chain uses TRBV9 with TRBJ1-5; 9 bases are shared with TRBD1. This CDR3 is built from 14 residues. Germline V gives CDR1 SGDLS, CDR2 YYNGEE. V was pared by 4 bases and J by 6 bases, with 5 bases of the junction left unmatched. The CDR3 protein is CASSIGQGSQPQHF. CDR3 nucleotide sequence: TGTGCCAGCAGCATAGGACAGGGGAGTCAGCCCCAGCATTTT.

This clonotype was observed a few times. The V and J genes are TRBV11-2 and TRBJ2-7, with a tentative D call TRBD1 (5 bases). V lost 5 bases to trimming and J lost 0 bases, with 11 bases between them. This CDR3 is 14 amino acids long. Germline values: CDR1 SGHAT, CDR2 FQNNGV. The CDR3 region has the DNA TGTGCCAGCAGCCCCCCCGACAGCTCCTACGAGCAGTACTTC. Protein: CASSPPDSSYEQYF.

Sample share makes this clonotype medium-sized. This sequence joins TRBV30 and TRBJ1-1, with D possibly matching TRBD1 (6 bases). Germline V CDR1 and CDR2: GTSNPN, SVGIG (reference sequence). The CDR3 covers 13 residues. Trimming left V 5 bases short and J 4 bases short, with 14 bases between. The CDR3 sequence is CAWDLEGGTEAFF. The CDR3 DNA reads TGTGCCTGGGACTTAGAGGGGGGCACTGAAGCTTTCTTT.

This clonotype has just a few counts. V gene TRBV27 combines with J gene TRBJ2-2, with D unclear. The germline gives CDR1 MNHEY, CDR2 SMNVEV (reference sequence). The V end was cut by 3 bases, the J end by 1 base, with 6 bases between. The CDR3 is 14 amino acids. CDR3 region: CASSFGLNTGELFF. CDR3 DNA: TGTGCCAGCAGTTTTGGGTTGAACACCGGGGAGCTGTTTTTT.

This clonotype turned up a few times. This chain joins TRBV28 and TRBJ2-7; D might be TRBD2 (6 bases). Germline CDR1 and CDR2: MDHEN and SYDVKM. The V end lost 3 bases, the J end lost 13 bases, and 16 bases lay between the germline ends. The CDR3 spans 12 residues. CDR3 sequence (DNA): TGTGCCAGCAGTTTCGGGGGTTACGGGCAATACTTC. This sequence encodes CASSFGGYGQYF.

This clonotype was observed many times. Since a much larger clone is just one base distant, this may be a read error. The chain has TRBV14 and TRBJ1-2, with 8 positions matching TRBD1. The CDR3 length is 13 residues. Germline V gives CDR1 SGHDN, CDR2 FVKESK. The CDR3 loop reads CASSRGQAPGYAF. The CDR3 coding sequence is TGTGCCAGCAGCCGGGGACAGGCACCGGGCTACGCCTTC. Supplemented by reference TRBV14 and TRBJ1-2, the full variable domain reads EAGVTQFPSHSVIEKGQTVTLRCDPISGHDNLYWYRRVMGKEIKFLLHFVKESKQDESGMPNNRFLAERTGGTYSTLKVQPAELEDSGVYFCASSRGQAPGYAFGSGTRLTVV.

This clonotype is classed as medium-sized. The V and J genes are TRBV30 and TRBJ2-3; D ambiguous. Germline V gives CDR1 GTSNPN, CDR2 SVGIG (reference sequence). Trimming took 1 base from V and 2 from J, leaving 7 bases between them. This CDR3 region has 13 residues. The CDR3 coding sequence is TGTGCCTGGAGTGGGGCTAACACAGATACGCAGTATTTT. Protein product: CAWSGANTDTQYF. Supplemented by reference TRBV30 and TRBJ2-3, the full variable domain reads SQTIHQWPATLVQPVGSPLSLECTVEGTSNPNLYWYRQAAGRGLQLLFYSVGIGQISSEVPQNLSASRPQDRQFILSSKKLLLSDSGFYLCAWSGANTDTQYFGPGTRLTVL.